Following are 16 T cell receptor beta chains from one sample sequenced in a study of long-term antiretroviral therapy in people with HIV. It was version v3.0 of the immunoSEQ assay that was run at survey level. The repertoire was sequenced with immunoSEQ multiplex PCR; TCRdb's copy has only in-frame clones and lacks some. The repertoire consists of tens of thousands of clones, with roughly 96% occurring once and the leading ten covering 2.7%. The material was unsorted PBMCs, obtained 3.7 years after starting antiretroviral therapy. The receptors here all came from a woman aged 45 to 65 with HIV.

The V and J genes are TRBV21-1 and TRBJ2-7; the table's D call, TRBD1, was not checked against the DNA. TRBV21-1 is given as a pseudogene. This CDR3 comprises 15 residues. In DNA, the CDR3 is TGTGCCAGCAGCAAAGGGGACAGGCCCTGGGACGAGCAGTACTTC. Its translation: CASSKGDRPWDEQYF.

This chain joins TRBV19 and TRBJ2-1; D ambiguous. This CDR3 spans 14 amino acids. Looked up from germline, CDR1 is LNHDA and CDR2 is SQIVND (reference sequence). V dropped 3 bases and J dropped 7 bases, with 13 bases sitting between them. The DNA for the CDR3 is TGTGCCAGTAGTATGGGCCGGAGACCGAATGAGCAGTTCTTC. Encoded protein: CASSMGRRPNEQFF.

The CDR3 loop is CASRLRTSNEQFF. The CDR3, as DNA: TGTGCCAGCAGACTACGGACGAGCAATGAGCAGTTCTTC. The chain combines TRBV6-5 with TRBJ2-1, with D uncertain. This CDR3 contains 13 residues. V was pared by 6 bases and J by 6 bases, with 12 bases between. CDR1 and CDR2 from the germline V gene are MNHEY and SVGAGI.

CDR3 DNA: TGTGCCAGCAGGCCCGACCTAGTGGGCACTGAAGCTTTCTTT. It yields the protein CASRPDLVGTEAFF. V usage is TRBV25-1 and J usage is TRBJ1-1; D is uncertain. Germline V gene lookup returns CDR1 MGHDK and CDR2 SYGVNS. Trimming shortened V by 6 bases and J by 4 bases, and 15 bases separated the two germline ends. This CDR3 comprises 14 residues.

For the CDR3, the DNA is TGTGCCAGCAGCTTGACAGGGAATGAGCAGTTCTTC. It codes for CASSLTGNEQFF. The chain uses TRBV6-1 and TRBJ2-1; 7 bases match TRBD1. This CDR3 has 12 residues. Germline CDR1 MNHNS, CDR2 SASEGT. The V and J ends lost 6 bases and 7 bases, in that order; junction bases with no gene match: 3.

J is TRBJ1-3 and V is TRBV25-1; 8 bases are shared with TRBD1. This CDR3 contains 15 residues. CDR1 and CDR2 from the germline V gene are MGHDK and SYGVNS. The J segment lost 0 bases and the V segment lost 6 bases, leaving 4 bases of the junction unmatched. In DNA form, the CDR3 reads TGTGCCAGCAGCCCGACAGGGGACTCTGGAAACACCATATATTTT. Encoded protein: CASSPTGDSGNTIYF.

The chain is built from TRBV11-2 and TRBJ1-1; tentative D call: TRBD1 (5 bases). The CDR3 sequence is 14 residues long. Trimming took off 2 bases at V and 2 bases at J, with 9 bases between the two ends. The germline CDR1 and CDR2 sequences are SGHAT and FQNNGV. The CDR3 protein is CASSLTQGNTEAFF. The CDR3 nucleotides read TGTGCCAGCAGCTTAACCCAGGGTAACACTGAAGCTTTCTTT.

The chain couples TRBV6-6 to TRBJ2-2, with D uncertain. Germline-derived CDR1 and CDR2 are MNHNY and SVGAGI (reference sequence). Deletions cut 6 bases from V and 4 bases from J, with 6 bases between. The CDR3 length is 12 residues. The CDR3 protein is CASSTATGELFF. The DNA for the CDR3 is TGTGCCAGCAGCACAGCCACCGGGGAGCTGTTTTTT.

The genes are TRBV27 and TRBJ1-6; D gene uncertain. This CDR3 has 13 amino acids. The germline CDR1 and CDR2 sequences are MNHEY and SMNVEV (reference sequence). Trimming cost V 5 bases and J 8 bases, with 10 bases left between them. In DNA, the CDR3 is TGTGCCAGCAGTCCAGATCGGGATTCACCCCTCCACTTT. This sequence encodes CASSPDRDSPLHF.

The chain is built from TRBV27 and TRBJ2-3; D uncertain. CDR1 and CDR2 (germline): MNHEY, SMNVEV (reference sequence). Deletions cut 6 bases from V and 6 bases from J, with 16 bases between. The CDR3 contains 14 residues. CDR3 amino acids: CASSPYVGHDTQYF. The CDR3 DNA reads as TGTGCCAGCAGCCCATACGTAGGCCACGATACGCAGTATTTT.

The chain couples TRBV7-2 to TRBJ1-5; D is undetermined. The V and J ends lost 1 base and 0 bases respectively, with 4 bases between them. The germline CDR1 and CDR2 sequences are SGHTA and FQGNSA. The length of the CDR3 is 14 residues. CDR3 DNA sequence: TGTGCCAGCAGCTTAGGGTATAGCAATCAGCCCCAGCATTTT. Translation gives CASSLGYSNQPQHF.

The chain combines TRBV4-1 with TRBJ2-2; tentative D call: TRBD2 (6 bases). V lost 0 bases and J lost 0, with 11 bases in between. Germline lookup yields CDR1 MGHRA and CDR2 YSYEKL. This CDR3 has 17 residues. Here the CDR3 DNA reads TGCGCCAGCAGCCAAGAACAGCGCGGGGCGAACACCGGGGAGCTGTTTTTT. Its translation is CASSQEQRGANTGELFF.

The chain combines TRBV7-9 with TRBJ1-1; no clear D gene. The CDR3 runs 14 residues. Germline CDR1 is SEHNR and CDR2 is FQNEAQ (reference sequence). With 1 base removed from V and 2 bases from J, the gap between germline ends came to 8 bases. Written as DNA, the CDR3 is TGTGCCAGCAGCTTAGACCAGGCCAACACTGAAGCTTTCTTT. Its protein is CASSLDQANTEAFF.

The chain recombines TRBV7-3 with TRBJ2-2, with D possibly matching TRBD2 (5 bases). This CDR3 comprises 15 residues. Per the germline V gene, CDR1 is SGHTA and CDR2 is FQGTGA. V gave up 2 bases and J gave up 7 bases, with 14 bases separating them. The CDR3 here is CASSLFPGRGGELFF. In DNA form, the CDR3 reads TGTGCCAGCAGCTTATTCCCAGGACGGGGCGGGGAGCTGTTTTTT.

The V call is TRBV11-2, the J call TRBJ1-6, with D possibly TRBD1 on 5 matching bases. The CDR3 totals 12 residues. V gave up 5 bases and J gave up 14 bases, with 13 bases separating them. CDR1 SGHAT and CDR2 FQNNGV come from the germline V gene. CDR3 DNA: TGTGCCAGCAGCCGCAGGGATTGGGCCCTCCACTTT. Translating it yields CASSRRDWALHF.

The chain uses TRBV6-1 and TRBJ1-5; TRBD1 is a possible D gene (6 bases). V was shortened by 6 bases and J by 2 bases, with 11 bases between the two germline ends. Germline V CDR1 and CDR2: MNHNS, SASEGT. CDR3 length equals 14 residues. The DNA for the CDR3 is TGTGCCAGCAGGGACAGCTTCGGCAATCAGCCCCAGCATTTT. Protein product: CASRDSFGNQPQHF.